This TCR beta chain was identified during a study of shared clonotypes between healthy human individuals. Clones were read by immunoSEQ multiplex PCR, and TCRdb kept only the in-frame ones, dropping some. The sample includes about 1.1 million clones, 70% to 80% of them seen just once. The CDR3 is 15 residues long. The V segment lost 5 bases and the J segment 5 bases; nucleotides outside the gene matches: 8. Germline-derived CDR1 and CDR2 are SEHNR and FQNEAQ (reference sequence). The sequenced sample was memory CD4+ T cells from PBMCs. The subset: CD45RA-negative fraction. The J gene is TRBJ2-1, the V gene TRBV7-9; 8 nucleotides align to TRBD1. This receptor was obtained from a man younger than 35 in good health. Some clones in this sample may be carry-over from other donors' samples. CDR3 sequence: CASSLQGVGNNEQFF. CDR3 DNA sequence: TGTGCCAGCAGCCTACAGGGGGTAGGGAACAATGAGCAGTTCTTC.